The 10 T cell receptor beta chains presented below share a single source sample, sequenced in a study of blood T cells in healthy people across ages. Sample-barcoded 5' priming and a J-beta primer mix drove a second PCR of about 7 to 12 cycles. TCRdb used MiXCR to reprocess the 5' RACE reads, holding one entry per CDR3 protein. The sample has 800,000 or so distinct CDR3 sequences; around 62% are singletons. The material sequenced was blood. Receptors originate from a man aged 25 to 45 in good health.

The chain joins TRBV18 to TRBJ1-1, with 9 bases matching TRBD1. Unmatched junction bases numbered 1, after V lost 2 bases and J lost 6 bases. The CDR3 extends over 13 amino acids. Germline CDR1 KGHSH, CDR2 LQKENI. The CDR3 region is CASSPGDRAEAFF. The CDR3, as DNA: TGTGCCAGCTCACCAGGGGACAGGGCTGAAGCTTTCTTT.

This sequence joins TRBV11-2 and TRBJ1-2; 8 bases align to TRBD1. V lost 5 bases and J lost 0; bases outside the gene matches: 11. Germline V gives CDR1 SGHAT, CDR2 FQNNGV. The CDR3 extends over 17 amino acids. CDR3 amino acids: CASSTSYGTGANYGYTF. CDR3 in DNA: TGTGCCAGCAGCACTAGTTACGGGACAGGAGCTAACTATGGCTACACCTTC.

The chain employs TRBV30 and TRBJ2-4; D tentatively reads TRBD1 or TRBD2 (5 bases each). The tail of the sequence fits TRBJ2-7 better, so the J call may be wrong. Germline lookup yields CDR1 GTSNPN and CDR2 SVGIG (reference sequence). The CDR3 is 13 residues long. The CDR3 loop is CAWRTTDSYEQYF. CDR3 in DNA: TGTGCCTGGAGGACTACCGACAGCTACGAGCAGTACTTC.

In nucleotides, the CDR3 is TGCAGCGTTGCTGGGGTGGGTCAGCCCCAGCATTTT. Encoded protein: CSVAGVGQPQHF. This rearrangement joins TRBV29-1 to TRBJ1-5; D gene uncertain. Trimming pared 4 bases from V and 6 bases from J, leaving 10 bases between. Germline CDR1 and CDR2: SQVTM and ANQGSEA. This CDR3 is built from 12 residues. The full variable domain, in which reference TRBV29-1 and TRBJ1-5 provide the parts outside the CDR3, is SAVISQKPSRDICQRGTSLTIQCQVDSQVTMMFWYRQQPGQSLTLIATANQGSEATYESGFVIDKFPISRPNLTFSTLTVSNMSPEDSSIYLCSVAGVGQPQHFGDGTRLSIL.

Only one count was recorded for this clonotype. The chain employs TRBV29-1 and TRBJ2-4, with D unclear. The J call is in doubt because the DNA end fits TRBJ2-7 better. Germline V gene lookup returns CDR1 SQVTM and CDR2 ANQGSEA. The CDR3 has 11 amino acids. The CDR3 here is CSVEAPSEQYF. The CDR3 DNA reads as TGCAGCGTTGAAGCTCCATCCGAGCAGTACTTC.

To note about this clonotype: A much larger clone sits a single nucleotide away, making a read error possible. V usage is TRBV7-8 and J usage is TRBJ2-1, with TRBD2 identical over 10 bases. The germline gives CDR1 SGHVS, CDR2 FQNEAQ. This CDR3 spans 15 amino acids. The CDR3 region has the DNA TGTGCCAGCAGCTTAGGGCTAGCGGGGGACAATGGGCAGTTCTTC. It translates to CASSLGLAGDNGQFF.

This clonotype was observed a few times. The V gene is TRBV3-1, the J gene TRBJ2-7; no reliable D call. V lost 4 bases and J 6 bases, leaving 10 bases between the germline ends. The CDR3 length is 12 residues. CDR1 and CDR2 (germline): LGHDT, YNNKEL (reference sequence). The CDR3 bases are TGTGCCAGCAGCCTCGCAGAGAGCGAGCAGTACTTC. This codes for CASSLAESEQYF.

CDR3 bases: TGTGCCAGCAGCTTAGCTGGGGGGCAGAACACTGAAGCTTTCTTT. This codes for CASSLAGGQNTEAFF. This chain joins TRBV7-2 and TRBJ1-1; tentatively, D is TRBD1 (6 bases). Germline V gene lookup returns CDR1 SGHTA and CDR2 FQGNSA. V was shortened by 0 bases and J by 1 base, with 9 bases between the two germline ends. The CDR3 is 15 residues long.

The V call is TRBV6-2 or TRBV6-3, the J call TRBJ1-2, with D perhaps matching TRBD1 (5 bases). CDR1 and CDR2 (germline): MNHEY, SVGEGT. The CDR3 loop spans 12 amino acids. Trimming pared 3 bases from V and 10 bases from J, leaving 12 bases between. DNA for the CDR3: TGTGCCAGCAGTTATTCCGCCGGGACCTACACCTTC. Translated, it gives CASSYSAGTYTF.

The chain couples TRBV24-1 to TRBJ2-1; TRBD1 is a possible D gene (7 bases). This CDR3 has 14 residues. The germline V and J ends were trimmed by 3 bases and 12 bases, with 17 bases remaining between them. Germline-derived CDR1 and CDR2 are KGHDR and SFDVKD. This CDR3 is CATSDPQGGWRQFF. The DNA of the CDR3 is TGTGCCACCAGTGATCCTCAGGGGGGATGGAGGCAGTTCTTC.